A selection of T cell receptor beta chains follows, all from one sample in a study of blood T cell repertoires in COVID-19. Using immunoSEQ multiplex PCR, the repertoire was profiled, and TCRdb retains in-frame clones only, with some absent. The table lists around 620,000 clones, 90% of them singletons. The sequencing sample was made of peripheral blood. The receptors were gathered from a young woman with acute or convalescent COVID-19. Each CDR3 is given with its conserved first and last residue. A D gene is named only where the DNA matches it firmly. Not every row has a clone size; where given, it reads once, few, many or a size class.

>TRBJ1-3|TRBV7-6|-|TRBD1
CASSSRYRGLLNTIYF
TGTGCCAGCAGCTCACGCTACAGGGGGCTGTTGAACACCATATATTTT
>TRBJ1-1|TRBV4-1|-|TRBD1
CASSQRQGMNTEAFF
TGCGCCAGCAGCCAACGACAGGGAATGAACACTGAAGCTTTCTTT
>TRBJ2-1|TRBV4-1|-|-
CASSQALSYNEQFF
TGCGCCAGCAGCCAAGCGCTCAGCTACAATGAGCAGTTCTTC
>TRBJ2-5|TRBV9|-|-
CASSGDTGQGETQYF
TGTGCCAGCAGCGGGGACACTGGGCAAGGAGAGACCCAGTACTTC
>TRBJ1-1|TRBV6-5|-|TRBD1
CASSRWTGGNYEAFF
TGTGCCAGCAGCCGTTGGACAGGGGGGAATTATGAAGCTTTCTTT
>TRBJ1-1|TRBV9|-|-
CASSSGPNAGGNTEAFF
TGTGCCAGCAGCTCGGGACCGAACGCGGGAGGGAACACTGAAGCTTTCTTT
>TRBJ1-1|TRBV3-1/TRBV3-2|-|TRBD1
CASSQQGGNTEAFF
TGTGCCAGCAGCCAGCAGGGGGGGAACACTGAAGCTTTCTTT
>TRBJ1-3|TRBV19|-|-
CASSTQVAGNTIYF
TGTGCCAGTAGCACTCAGGTAGCTGGAAACACCATATATTTT
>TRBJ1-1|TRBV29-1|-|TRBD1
CSVGTAQNIEAFF
TGCAGCGTGGGGACAGCTCAGAACATTGAAGCTTTCTTT
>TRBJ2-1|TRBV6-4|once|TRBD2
CASRSAGLAGEQFF
TGTGCCAGCAGAAGTGCGGGGTTAGCGGGTGAGCAGTTCTTC
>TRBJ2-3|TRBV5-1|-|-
CASSAGAGSDTQYF
TGCGCCAGCAGCGCGGGGGCGGGTTCAGATACGCAGTATTTT
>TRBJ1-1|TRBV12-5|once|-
CASGLEGRVSVVNTEAFF
TGTGCTAGTGGTTTGGAAGGCCGGGTTTCAGTAGTGAACACTGAAGCTTTCTTT
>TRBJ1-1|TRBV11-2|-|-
CASGSLLNTEAFF
TGTGCCAGCGGCTCCCTGTTGAACACTGAAGCTTTCTTT
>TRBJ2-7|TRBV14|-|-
CASSQGGIEQYF
TGTGCCAGCAGCCAAGGAGGTATCGAGCAGTACTTC
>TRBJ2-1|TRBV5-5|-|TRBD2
CASSLSPSGGGNEQFF
TGTGCCAGCAGCTTGAGCCCTAGCGGGGGAGGTAATGAGCAGTTCTTC
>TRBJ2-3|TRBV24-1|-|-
CATSLTDALSTDTQYF
TGTGCCACCAGTCTAACTGACGCACTAAGCACAGATACGCAGTATTTT
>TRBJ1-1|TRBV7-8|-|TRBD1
CASSLPAKLTGDTEAFF
TGTGCCAGCAGCTTACCAGCCAAATTGACAGGGGACACTGAAGCTTTCTTT